This T cell receptor (beta chain) appears in the sequencing data of a study of neoadjuvant anti-PD-1 for oral cavity cancer. Study at large: Nivolumab at 3 mg/kg was mostly given biweekly, three to four doses, pre-surgery. Patients without progression received a fourth nivolumab dose around day 43, then surgical resection on days 50-56.

Findings and caveats of the study: Post-nivolumab, blood T cell clonality was significantly elevated in non-responders.

Cohort: HPV-negative, locally advanced oral cavity squamous cell carcinoma patients. Germline CDR1 SGHVS, CDR2 FQNEAQ. The V gene lost 3 bases and the J gene lost 1 base, with 12 bases spanning the gap. CDR3 length: 15 residues. Sequencing was performed with immunoSEQ multiplex PCR; in TCRdb, only in-frame clones are kept and a portion is missing. The table has 14,000 to 15,000 clones, about three quarters seen once. Details on this clone: Antigen specificity is unknown.

The V call is TRBV7-8, the J call TRBJ1-1; TRBD1 might be the D (5 bases). The starting material was PBMCs, obtained before nivolumab (anti-PD-1) treatment. This TCR was sampled from a person between 35 and 79 years old with oral cavity squamous cell carcinoma. The DNA for the CDR3 is TGTGCCAGCAGCTTCGGGGCGGTACAGAACACTGAAGCTTTCTTT. As protein: CASSFGAVQNTEAFF. The complete variable domain, with remaining parts taken from reference TRBV7-8 and TRBJ1-1, reads GAGVSQSPRYKVAKRGQDVALRCDPISGHVSLFWYQQALGQGPEFLTYFQNEAQLDKSGLPSDRFFAERPEGSVSTLKIQRTQQEDSAVYLCASSFGAVQNTEAFFGQGTRLTVV.